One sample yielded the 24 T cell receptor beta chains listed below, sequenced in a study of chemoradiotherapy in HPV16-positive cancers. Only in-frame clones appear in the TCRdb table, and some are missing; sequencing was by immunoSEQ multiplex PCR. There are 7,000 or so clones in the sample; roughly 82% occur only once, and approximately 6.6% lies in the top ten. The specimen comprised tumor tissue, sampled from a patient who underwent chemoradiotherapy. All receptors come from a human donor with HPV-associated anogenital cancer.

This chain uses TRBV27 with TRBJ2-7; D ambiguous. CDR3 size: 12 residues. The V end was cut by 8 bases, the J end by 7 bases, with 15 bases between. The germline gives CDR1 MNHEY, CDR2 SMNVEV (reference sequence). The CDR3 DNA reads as TGTGCCAGCGGTCATTCTACGACGGAGCAGTACTTC. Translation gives CASGHSTTEQYF.

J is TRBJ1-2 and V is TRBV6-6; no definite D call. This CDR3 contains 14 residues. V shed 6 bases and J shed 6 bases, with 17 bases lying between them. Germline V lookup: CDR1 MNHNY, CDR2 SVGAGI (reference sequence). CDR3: CASSQDGIPNGYTF. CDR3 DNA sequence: TGTGCCAGCAGCCAGGACGGGATACCAAATGGCTACACCTTC.

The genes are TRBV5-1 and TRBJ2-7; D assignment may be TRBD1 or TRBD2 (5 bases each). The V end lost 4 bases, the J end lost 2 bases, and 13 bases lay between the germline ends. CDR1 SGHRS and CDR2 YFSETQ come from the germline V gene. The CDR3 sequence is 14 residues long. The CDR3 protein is CASSEGDGTYEQYF. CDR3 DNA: TGCGCCAGCAGCGAAGGGGACGGTACCTACGAGCAGTACTTC.

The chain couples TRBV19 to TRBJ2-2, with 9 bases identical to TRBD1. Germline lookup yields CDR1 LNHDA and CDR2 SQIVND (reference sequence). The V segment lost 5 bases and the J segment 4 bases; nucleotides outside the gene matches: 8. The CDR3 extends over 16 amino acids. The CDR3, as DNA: TGTGCCAGTAGTTCACAGGGGGCGGTTGTCACCGGGGAGCTGTTTTTT. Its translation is CASSSQGAVVTGELFF.

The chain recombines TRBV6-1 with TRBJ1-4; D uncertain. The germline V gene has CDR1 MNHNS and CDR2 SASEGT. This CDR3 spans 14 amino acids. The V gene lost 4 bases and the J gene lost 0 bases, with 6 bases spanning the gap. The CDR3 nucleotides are TGTGCCAGCAGTGTGGGTTCAACTAATGAAAAACTGTTTTTT. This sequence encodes CASSVGSTNEKLFF.

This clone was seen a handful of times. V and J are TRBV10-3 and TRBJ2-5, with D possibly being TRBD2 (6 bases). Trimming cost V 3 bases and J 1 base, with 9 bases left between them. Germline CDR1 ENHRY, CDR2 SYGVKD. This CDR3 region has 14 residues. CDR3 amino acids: CAISETGVQETQYF. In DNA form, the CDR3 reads TGTGCCATCAGTGAAACGGGGGTCCAAGAGACCCAGTACTTC.

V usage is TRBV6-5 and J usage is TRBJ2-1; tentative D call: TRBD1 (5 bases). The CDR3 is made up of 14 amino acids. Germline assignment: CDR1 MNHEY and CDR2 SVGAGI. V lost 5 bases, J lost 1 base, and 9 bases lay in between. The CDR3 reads CASSPGSSYNEQFF. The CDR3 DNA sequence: TGTGCCAGCAGTCCAGGGTCTTCCTACAATGAGCAGTTCTTC.

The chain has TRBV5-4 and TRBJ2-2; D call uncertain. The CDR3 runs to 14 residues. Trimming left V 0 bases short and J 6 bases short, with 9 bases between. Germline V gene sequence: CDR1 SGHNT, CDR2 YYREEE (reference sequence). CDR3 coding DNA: TGTGCCAGCAGCTTGGTGGCCGGATCCGGGGAGCTGTTTTTT. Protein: CASSLVAGSGELFF.

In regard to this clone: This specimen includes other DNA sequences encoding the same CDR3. The CDR3 bases are TGTGCCAGCAGCTTGGCAGGGGGCGGAAACTATGGCTACACCTTC. Translation gives CASSLAGGGNYGYTF. V and J are TRBV5-4 and TRBJ1-2; 8 bases are a match to TRBD1. Looked up from germline, CDR1 is SGHNT and CDR2 is YYREEE (reference sequence). J gave up 2 bases and V 0 bases, and 3 bases lay outside the gene matches. This CDR3 comprises 15 residues.

CDR3 sequence: CASSFSGVGEQYF. CDR3 nucleotide sequence: TGTGCCAGCAGTTTCTCGGGGGTGGGGGAGCAGTACTTC. V gene TRBV6-6 combines with J gene TRBJ2-7; D is perhaps TRBD2 (6 bases). The CDR3 spans 13 residues. Per germline, CDR1 MNHNY and CDR2 SVGAGI (reference sequence). V shed 4 bases and J shed 7 bases, with 14 bases lying between them.

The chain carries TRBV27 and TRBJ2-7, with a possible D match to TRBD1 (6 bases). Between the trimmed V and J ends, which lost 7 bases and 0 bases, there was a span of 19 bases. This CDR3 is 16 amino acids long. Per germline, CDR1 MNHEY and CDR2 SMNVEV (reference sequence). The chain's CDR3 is CASTAGTPLSSYEQYF. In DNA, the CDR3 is TGTGCCAGCACCGCCGGGACACCACTTAGCTCCTACGAGCAGTACTTC.

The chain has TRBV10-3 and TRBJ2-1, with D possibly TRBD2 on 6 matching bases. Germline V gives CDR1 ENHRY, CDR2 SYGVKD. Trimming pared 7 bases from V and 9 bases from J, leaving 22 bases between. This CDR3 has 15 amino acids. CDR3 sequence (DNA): TGTGCCATCAAAGACCGTCCCGGGGGTGACGTTGAGCAGTTCTTC. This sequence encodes CAIKDRPGGDVEQFF.

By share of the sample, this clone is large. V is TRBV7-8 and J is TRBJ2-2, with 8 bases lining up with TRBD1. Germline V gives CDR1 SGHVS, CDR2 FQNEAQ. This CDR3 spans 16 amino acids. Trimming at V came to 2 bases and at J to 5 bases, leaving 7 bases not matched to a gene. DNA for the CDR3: TGTGCCAGCAGCTTAAAGTGGACAGGGCGGACCGGGGAGCTGTTTTTT. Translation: CASSLKWTGRTGELFF.

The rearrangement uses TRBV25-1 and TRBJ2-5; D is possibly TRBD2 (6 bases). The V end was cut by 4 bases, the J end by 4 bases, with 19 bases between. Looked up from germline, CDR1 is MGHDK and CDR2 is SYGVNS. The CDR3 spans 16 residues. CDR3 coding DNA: TGTGCCAGCAGTGGCCTAGCGTTCGGAGGCGGAGAGACCCAGTACTTC. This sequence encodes CASSGLAFGGGETQYF.

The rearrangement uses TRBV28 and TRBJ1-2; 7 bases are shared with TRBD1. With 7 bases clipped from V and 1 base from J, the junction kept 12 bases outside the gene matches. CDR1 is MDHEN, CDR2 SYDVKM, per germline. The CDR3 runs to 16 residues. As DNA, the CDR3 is TGTGCCAGCACAGGGGCAGGGGGTCCTCTTAACTATGGCTACACCTTC. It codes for CASTGAGGPLNYGYTF.

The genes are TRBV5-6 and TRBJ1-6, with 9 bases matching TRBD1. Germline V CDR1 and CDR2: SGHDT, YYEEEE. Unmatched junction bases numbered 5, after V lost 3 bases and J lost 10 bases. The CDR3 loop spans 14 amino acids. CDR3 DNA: TGTGCCAGCAGCTCGGGGACAGGGCTCTCACCCCTCCACTTT. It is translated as CASSSGTGLSPLHF.

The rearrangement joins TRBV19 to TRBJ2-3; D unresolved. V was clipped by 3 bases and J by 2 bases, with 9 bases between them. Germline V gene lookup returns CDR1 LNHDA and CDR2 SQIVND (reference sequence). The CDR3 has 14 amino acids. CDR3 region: CASSIGPITDTQYF. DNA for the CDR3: TGTGCCAGTAGTATCGGACCGATCACAGATACGCAGTATTTT. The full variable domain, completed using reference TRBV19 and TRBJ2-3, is DGGITQSPKYLFRKEGQNVTLSCEQNLNHDAMYWYRQDPGQGLRLIYYSQIVNDFQKGDIAEGYSVSREKKESFPLTVTSAQKNPTAFYLCASSIGPITDTQYFGPGTRLTVL.

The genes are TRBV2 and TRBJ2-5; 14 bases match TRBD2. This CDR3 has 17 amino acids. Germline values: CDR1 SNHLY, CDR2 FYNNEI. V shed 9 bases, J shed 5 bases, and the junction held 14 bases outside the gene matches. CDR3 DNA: TGTGCCAGGACCCACCGACTAGCGGGGGGGCCTTGGGAGACCCAGTACTTC. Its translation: CARTHRLAGGPWETQYF.

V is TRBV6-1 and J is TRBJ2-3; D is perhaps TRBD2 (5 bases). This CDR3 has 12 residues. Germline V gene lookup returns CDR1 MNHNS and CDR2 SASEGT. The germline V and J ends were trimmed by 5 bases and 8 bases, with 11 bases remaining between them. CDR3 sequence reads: CASSPTLGTQYF. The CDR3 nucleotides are TGTGCCAGCAGTCCCACACTAGGTACGCAGTATTTT.

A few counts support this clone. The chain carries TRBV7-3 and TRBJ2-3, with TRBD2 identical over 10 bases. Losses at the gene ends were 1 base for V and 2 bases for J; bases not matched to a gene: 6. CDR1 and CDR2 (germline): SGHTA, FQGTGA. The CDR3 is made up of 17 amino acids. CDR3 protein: CASSLIGGTSDTDTQYF. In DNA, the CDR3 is TGTGCCAGCAGCTTAATTGGGGGGACTAGCGACACAGATACGCAGTATTTT.

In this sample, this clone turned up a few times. CDR3 bases: TGTGCCGCCAACAGGGGGCGCGATGGCTACACCTTC. Translation gives CAANRGRDGYTF. J is TRBJ1-2 and V is TRBV10-3; TRBD1 matches 9 bases. With V trimmed by 11 bases and J by 6 bases, 7 bases remained unmatched. This CDR3 contains 12 residues. Germline CDR1 ENHRY, CDR2 SYGVKD.

The CDR3 DNA follows: TGTGCCAGCAGCTCCATAAATACCGGGGAGCTGTTTTTT. As protein: CASSSINTGELFF. This chain uses TRBV7-6 with TRBJ2-2; no clear D gene. The CDR3 has 13 amino acids. Trimming took off 4 bases at V and 5 bases at J, with 8 bases between the two ends. CDR1 and CDR2 from the germline V gene are SGHVS and FNYEAQ.

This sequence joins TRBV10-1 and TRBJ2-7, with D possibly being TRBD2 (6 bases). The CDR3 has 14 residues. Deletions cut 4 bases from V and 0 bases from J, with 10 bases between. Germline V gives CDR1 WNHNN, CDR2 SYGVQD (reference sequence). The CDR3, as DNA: TGCGCCAGCAGTGGGGAGGAAAACTCCTACGAGCAGTACTTC. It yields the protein CASSGEENSYEQYF.

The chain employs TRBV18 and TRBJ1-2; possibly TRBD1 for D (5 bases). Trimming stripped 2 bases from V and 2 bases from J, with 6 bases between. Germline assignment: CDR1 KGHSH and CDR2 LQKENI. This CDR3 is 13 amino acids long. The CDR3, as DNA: TGTGCCAGCTCACCAGACAGCAACTATGGCTACACCTTC. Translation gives CASSPDSNYGYTF.